The rows below give T cell receptor beta chains drawn from one sample of a study of radiation and T cells in renal cell carcinoma. Some clones are missing from TCRdb's copy, which holds only in-frame ones; the method was immunoSEQ multiplex PCR. This sample yields 150,000 to 200,000 clones, of which around 89% are seen a single time; over 9% belongs to the top ten. Sequencing was performed on blood, taken from a patient whose treatment included radiotherapy and nephrectomy. The receptors were gathered from a woman in her forties or fifties with renal cell carcinoma. CDR3s include the opening cysteine and the closing phenylalanine or tryptophan. D genes are given only for firm matches. Rows give clone size only sometimes, using once, few, many, or a class for an expanded clone.

CDR3,DNA,D,size,J,V
CASSVHDRGLYNEQFF,TGTGCCAGCAGCGTCCACGACAGGGGGCTCTACAATGAGCAGTTCTTC,TRBD1,NA,TRBJ2-1,TRBV9
CASTEGGQVWETQYF,TGTGCCAGCACCGAAGGTGGTCAGGTATGGGAGACCCAGTACTTC,NA,NA,TRBJ2-5,TRBV2
CASSLEHSNYGYTF,TGTGCCAGCAGCTTAGAGCACAGTAACTATGGCTACACCTTC,NA,NA,TRBJ1-2,TRBV7-9
CASSDQPQHF,TGTGCCAGTAGCGATCAGCCCCAGCATTTT,NA,NA,TRBJ1-5,TRBV19
CASSRDGLNEKLFF,TGTGCCAGCAGCCGGGACGGACTTAATGAAAAACTGTTTTTT,NA,NA,TRBJ1-4,TRBV2
CASSGQALGNSPLHF,TGTGCCAGTAGTGGGCAAGCGTTAGGCAATTCACCCCTCCACTTT,NA,NA,TRBJ1-6,TRBV19
CATSKEWGTEAFF,TGTGCCACCAGCAAGGAGTGGGGGACTGAAGCTTTCTTT,NA,NA,TRBJ1-1,TRBV15
CASSQGDRKETQYF,TGCGCCAGCAGCCAAGGGGACAGAAAAGAGACCCAGTACTTC,TRBD1,NA,TRBJ2-5,TRBV4-3
CASSIPGLKGDTQYF,TGTGCCAGTAGTATACCAGGGTTGAAGGGAGATACGCAGTATTTT,NA,NA,TRBJ2-3,TRBV19
CASSSWVGTNEQFF,TGTGCCAGCAGCTCATGGGTCGGGACCAATGAGCAGTTCTTC,NA,NA,TRBJ2-1,TRBV7-2
CASSLTGDTEAFF,TGTGCCAGCAGTCTAACAGGGGATACTGAAGCTTTCTTT,TRBD1,NA,TRBJ1-1,TRBV28
CASSLDTGVRYGYTF,TGTGCCAGCAGCTTGGATACGGGAGTTCGCTATGGCTACACCTTC,NA,NA,TRBJ1-2,TRBV5-5
CASRQPGLRAYEQYF,TGTGCCAGTAGACAACCGGGACTTCGGGCCTACGAGCAGTACTTC,NA,NA,TRBJ2-7,TRBV19
CAWILPGDEQYF,TGTGCCTGGATCCTTCCTGGGGACGAGCAGTACTTC,NA,few,TRBJ2-7,TRBV30
CASSDRGADEQYF,TGTGCCAGTTCGGACAGGGGAGCGGACGAGCAGTACTTC,TRBD1,NA,TRBJ2-7,TRBV19
CASSGKDYREKLFF,TGTGCCAGCAGTGGGAAGGACTACCGGGAAAAACTGTTTTTT,NA,NA,TRBJ1-4,TRBV25-1
CASSGRTGETMNTEAFF,TGTGCCAGCAGTGGACGGACAGGGGAAACCATGAACACTGAAGCTTTCTTT,TRBD1,NA,TRBJ1-1,TRBV25-1
CASSSGTRSYNEQFF,TGCGCCAGCAGTTCCGGGACCCGCTCCTACAATGAGCAGTTCTTC,NA,once,TRBJ2-1,TRBV10-2
CASRMGRNQPQHF,TGTGCCAGTAGAATGGGCAGGAATCAGCCCCAGCATTTT,NA,NA,TRBJ1-5,TRBV19
CASSPITAGGTQYF,TGTGCCAGCAGCCCGATAACGGCCGGAGGGACCCAGTACTTC,NA,NA,TRBJ2-5,TRBV14
CASSDGYSGNTIYF,TGTGCCAGTAGTGACGGTTACTCTGGAAACACCATATATTTT,NA,NA,TRBJ1-3,TRBV19
CASSLFSSSYNEQFF,TGTGCCAGCAGCTTGTTTTCGAGCTCCTACAATGAGCAGTTCTTC,NA,NA,TRBJ2-1,TRBV5-4
CAISEGTVYGYTF,TGTGCCATCAGTGAGGGGACAGTCTATGGCTACACCTTC,TRBD1,NA,TRBJ1-2,TRBV10-3